The rows below give T cell receptor beta chains drawn from one sample of a study of T cell repertoires in cytomegalovirus infection. TCRdb re-called the reads with MiXCR, one entry per CDR3 protein. The sample lists hundreds of thousands of distinct CDR3 sequences; approximately 33% were seen once. Their specific antigens are unknown. The source material was cultured CD8+ T cells from PBMCs, sampled from culture after CMV antigen stimulation. Receptor source: a human donor in good health (CMV status not recorded). Some clones in this sample may be carry-over from other donors' samples. The CDR3 runs from the conserved cysteine through the conserved F or W. A D gene is named only where the DNA matches it firmly. Clone size, where shown, is once, few, many, or a class for clones that have expanded.

.,few,TRBJ1-1,TRBV2,CASLVWGFTEAFF,TGTGCCAGCCTTGTGTGGGGGTTCACTGAAGCTTTCTTT
TRBD1,.,TRBJ2-3,TRBV29-1,CSVEDGGRTGGPDTQYF,TGCAGCGTTGAAGATGGTGGGAGGACAGGGGGGCCAGATACGCAGTATTTT
TRBD2,.,TRBJ2-1,TRBV7-2,CASSLVTSGHNEQFF,TGTGCCAGCAGCTTAGTAACTAGCGGCCACAATGAGCAGTTCTTC
TRBD2,.,TRBJ2-5,TRBV7-9,CASSEGLAELSGETQYF,TGTGCCAGCAGCGAGGGACTAGCGGAGCTATCCGGGGAGACCCAGTACTTC
TRBD2,.,TRBJ2-3,TRBV9,CASSVPTSGVTDTQYF,TGTGCCAGCAGCGTACCCACTAGCGGGGTCACAGATACGCAGTATTTT
.,few,TRBJ1-5,TRBV27,CASSSSFGPIHQPQHF,TGTGCCAGCAGTTCCTCGTTCGGGCCGATCCATCAGCCCCAGCATTTT
TRBD2,.,TRBJ2-1,TRBV4-3,CASSQDLASGVNEQFF,TGCGCCAGCAGCCAAGATCTTGCTAGCGGGGTGAATGAGCAGTTCTTC
TRBD2,many,TRBJ2-1,TRBV7-8,CASSPLAVEQFF,TGTGCCAGCAGCCCGCTAGCGGTTGAGCAGTTCTTC
.,few,TRBJ1-1,TRBV19,CASSIGATEAFF,TGTGCCAGTAGTATAGGGGCCACTGAAGCTTTCTTT
.,.,TRBJ1-1,TRBV15,CATSRVPMNTEAFF,TGTGCCACCAGCAGAGTCCCCATGAACACTGAAGCTTTCTTT
.,many,TRBJ2-3,TRBV12-3/TRBV12-4,CASSSLGGEMGTQYF,TGTGCCAGCAGTTCCCTTGGCGGGGAAATGGGTACGCAGTATTTT
.,few,TRBJ2-1,TRBV4-3,CASSPGALPGDEQFF,TGCGCCAGCAGCCCTGGGGCCCTCCCCGGGGATGAGCAGTTCTTC
.,.,TRBJ2-5,TRBV5-1,CASSRSPLPETQYF,TGCGCCAGCAGCCGGTCCCCTCTCCCGGAGACCCAGTACTTC
TRBD1,.,TRBJ2-3,TRBV5-4,CASSPSIETGSVRDTQYF,TGTGCCAGCAGCCCCTCGATAGAGACAGGGTCAGTTCGAGATACGCAGTATTTT
.,.,TRBJ2-1,TRBV14,CASSLMTYNEQFF,TGTGCCAGCAGCCTTATGACCTACAATGAGCAGTTCTTC
TRBD2,few,TRBJ2-1,TRBV5-1,CASRASGGINEQFF,TGCGCCAGCAGGGCTAGCGGGGGGATCAATGAGCAGTTCTTC
TRBD1,.,TRBJ2-5,TRBV12-3/TRBV12-4,CASSGDSEETQYF,TGTGCCAGCAGTGGGGACAGTGAAGAGACCCAGTACTTC
TRBD1,once,TRBJ2-4,TRBV5-4,CASSLRGQGILKNIQYF,TGTGCCAGCAGCTTGAGGGGACAGGGGATTCTCAAAAACATTCAGTACTTC
.,.,TRBJ1-2,TRBV20-1,CSALGAGGYTF,TGCAGTGCTCTGGGGGCAGGTGGCTACACCTTC
.,.,TRBJ2-1,TRBV20-1,CSARGVQGSLTSYNEQFF,TGCAGTGCTAGAGGAGTCCAGGGGAGTCTAACCTCCTACAATGAGCAGTTCTTC
.,.,TRBJ2-3,TRBV7-4,CANSAGQSRTDTQYF,TGTGCCAACAGTGCCGGGCAAAGCCGCACAGATACGCAGTATTTT
.,many,TRBJ1-1,TRBV12-3/TRBV12-4,CASSLTGLSGFNTEAFF,TGTGCCAGCAGTTTAACCGGATTGTCGGGGTTTAACACTGAAGCTTTCTTT
.,.,TRBJ1-3,TRBV4-1,CASSQDPLEMISGNTIYF,TGCGCCAGCAGCCAAGATCCTCTGGAAATGATCTCTGGAAACACCATATATTTT
.,many,TRBJ2-3,TRBV7-9,CASSLFGFGSQSDTQYF,TGTGCCAGCAGCTTATTCGGTTTCGGCAGTCAGTCAGATACGCAGTATTTT
TRBD1,.,TRBJ2-3,TRBV10-3,CATQPGWDRANTDTQYF,TGTGCCACCCAGCCGGGGTGGGACAGGGCTAACACAGATACGCAGTATTTT
.,.,TRBJ1-6,TRBV4-1,CASSQGLLNSPLHF,TGCGCCAGCAGCCAGGGACTCTTGAATTCACCCCTCCACTTT